The 22 T cell receptor beta chains presented below share a single source sample, sequenced in a study of shared clonotypes between healthy human individuals. Assay: immunoSEQ multiplex PCR; the TCRdb copy retains only in-frame clones and omits some. The table has some 1,600,000 clones, about 98% seen once. Material for sequencing was naive CD4+ T cells sorted from blood. Subset meaning: CD45RA+ positively selected. These receptor sequences come from a young man in good health.

CDR3 sequence: CASRAEGLYEQYF. The CDR3 DNA follows: TGTGCCAGCCGGGCGGAGGGGCTCTACGAGCAGTACTTC. The chain employs TRBV6-5 and TRBJ2-7, with D possibly TRBD2 on 6 matching bases. This CDR3 comprises 13 residues. Germline CDR1 is MNHEY and CDR2 is SVGAGI. The germline V and J ends were trimmed by 8 bases and 3 bases, with 14 bases remaining between them.

The rearrangement joins TRBV25-1 to TRBJ2-3, with 8 bases aligning to TRBD1. CDR1 and CDR2 from the germline V gene are MGHDK and SYGVNS. The CDR3 is made up of 15 amino acids. V shed 7 bases and J 7 bases; nucleotides not matched to a gene: 13. CDR3 DNA sequence: TGTGCCAGCACCCCTACCGGGACAGGTTTTTATACGCAGTATTTT. Its translation: CASTPTGTGFYTQYF.

The V and J genes are TRBV29-1 and TRBJ2-7; D is possibly TRBD2 (6 bases). The CDR3 extends over 15 amino acids. V dropped 4 bases and J dropped 0 bases, with 16 bases sitting between them. The V gene's germline CDR1 is SQVTM and CDR2 ANQGSEA. Written as DNA, the CDR3 is TGCAGCGTTGGGCTGGGGGGAGGTATCTCCTACGAGCAGTACTTC. It is translated as CSVGLGGGISYEQYF.

The chain joins TRBV11-1 to TRBJ1-5; 7 positions agree with TRBD1. V gave up 4 bases and J gave up 7 bases; unmatched junction bases: 7. Germline CDR1 reads SGHAT; CDR2 reads FQDESV (reference sequence). CDR3 length equals 14 residues. CDR3 coding DNA: TGTGCCAGCAGCTCCGACAGGGAGCGGCAGCCCCAGCATTTT. Translated, it gives CASSSDRERQPQHF.

J is TRBJ2-4 and V is TRBV7-9; a possible D gene is TRBD1 (6 bases). The CDR3 length is 16 residues. Trimming removed 3 bases at V and 9 bases at J, with 21 bases between. The germline V gene has CDR1 SEHNR and CDR2 FQNEAQ (reference sequence). The CDR3 nucleotides are TGTGCCAGCAGCTTCTTTTTGGGCGGACAGCAACGCATTCAGTACTTC. It encodes CASSFFLGGQQRIQYF.

The chain joins TRBV5-1 to TRBJ2-5, with a possible D match to TRBD1 (5 bases). The CDR3 extends over 14 amino acids. Trimming pared 2 bases from V and 0 bases from J, leaving 8 bases between. Germline CDR1 reads SGHRS; CDR2 reads YFSETQ. The CDR3 here is CASSLQADQETQYF. The CDR3 nucleotides read TGCGCCAGCAGCTTACAGGCCGACCAAGAGACCCAGTACTTC.

For the CDR3, the DNA is TGCGCCAGCAGCTTAACGGGACAGGGGGCAGATACGCAGTATTTT. Translating it yields CASSLTGQGADTQYF. This chain joins TRBV5-1 and TRBJ2-3, with 11 bases that match TRBD1. The CDR3 contains 15 residues. V lost 2 bases, J lost 4 bases, and 3 bases stayed unmatched. Germline CDR1 reads SGHRS; CDR2 reads YFSETQ.

The chain recombines TRBV10-3 with TRBJ1-4; D not resolved. Germline loops: CDR1 ENHRY, CDR2 SYGVKD. This CDR3 contains 13 residues. V shed 3 bases and J shed 8 bases, with 10 bases lying between them. Here the CDR3 reads CAISDRWAEKLFF. The CDR3 DNA reads TGTGCCATCAGTGACCGATGGGCCGAAAAACTGTTTTTT.

The chain has TRBV11-3 and TRBJ2-7; D is ambiguous. Trimming took 0 bases from V and 2 from J, leaving 20 bases between them. CDR1 and CDR2 from the germline V gene are SGHNT and YENEEA. The CDR3 spans 18 residues. CDR3 amino acids: CASSLDPSARAAPYEQYF. The CDR3 DNA reads as TGTGCCAGCAGCTTAGACCCCTCGGCCCGCGCGGCACCCTACGAGCAGTACTTC.

The chain combines TRBV7-2 with TRBJ2-1; 9 bases align to TRBD1. CDR1 and CDR2 from the germline V gene are SGHTA and FQGNSA. J gave up 5 bases and V 2 bases, and 7 bases lay outside the gene matches. The CDR3 is 16 amino acids. CDR3 amino acids: CASSLTMGQGHNEQFF. The DNA of the CDR3 is TGTGCCAGCAGCTTAACCATGGGACAGGGCCACAATGAGCAGTTCTTC.

This rearrangement joins TRBV7-9 to TRBJ2-3, with a tentative D call TRBD2 (6 bases). This CDR3 is built from 16 residues. V was cut by 1 base and J by 1 base, with 12 bases left in between. CDR1 and CDR2 (germline): SEHNR, FQNEAQ (reference sequence). CDR3 sequence: CASSLGSGTGTDTQYF. The CDR3 region has the DNA TGTGCCAGCAGCTTAGGTTCCGGGACTGGCACAGATACGCAGTATTTT. Based on the CDR3 plus reference TRBV7-9 and TRBJ2-3, the full variable domain is DTGVSQNPRHKITKRGQNVTFRCDPISEHNRLYWYRQTLGQGPEFLTYFQNEAQLEKSRLLSDRFSAERPKGSFSTLEIQRTEQGDSAMYLCASSLGSGTGTDTQYFGPGTRLTVL.

The V call is TRBV28, the J call TRBJ1-2, with a weak D call TRBD1 (5 bases). Germline assignment: CDR1 MDHEN and CDR2 SYDVKM. CDR3 length: 16 amino acids. The germline V and J ends were trimmed by 4 bases and 6 bases, with 21 bases remaining between them. The DNA of the CDR3 is TGTGCCAGCAGTTACCCCCGGGACCCTGTTTGGGATGGCTACACCTTC. Protein product: CASSYPRDPVWDGYTF.

Details on this clone: The identical CDR3 is also encoded by other nucleotide sequences in the sample. The chain is built from TRBV10-1 and TRBJ2-7; 7 bases map to TRBD2. V lost 3 bases to trimming and J lost 0 bases; unmatched junction nucleotides: 2. The CDR3 is made up of 14 amino acids. Looked up from germline, CDR1 is WNHNN and CDR2 is SYGVQD (reference sequence). CDR3 sequence reads: CASSDGGSSYEQYF. The CDR3 coding sequence is TGCGCCAGCAGTGACGGGGGGAGCTCCTACGAGCAGTACTTC.

The count of this clone is one. This chain joins TRBV11-2 and TRBJ2-5; tentative D call: TRBD2 (6 bases). The length of the CDR3 is 14 residues. V lost 1 base to trimming and J lost 4 bases, with 10 bases between them. Per the germline V gene, CDR1 is SGHAT and CDR2 is FQNNGV. The CDR3 spells CASSLVVGGETQYF. CDR3 bases: TGTGCCAGCAGCTTAGTCGTGGGGGGAGAGACCCAGTACTTC.

The rearrangement joins TRBV18 to TRBJ1-4; no clear D. CDR3 size: 17 residues. Trimming stripped 4 bases from V and 0 bases from J, with 15 bases between. Germline values: CDR1 KGHSH, CDR2 LQKENI. CDR3 residues: CASSLPTRAATNEKLFF. The CDR3 DNA sequence: TGTGCCAGCTCACTTCCCACGCGCGCCGCAACTAATGAAAAACTGTTTTTT. Looking up the rest from reference TRBV18 and TRBJ1-4 gives the full variable domain: NAGVMQNPRHLVRRRGQEARLRCSPMKGHSHVYWYRQLPEEGLKFMVYLQKENIIDESGMPKERFSAEFPKEGPSILRIQQVVRGDSAAYFCASSLPTRAATNEKLFFGSGTQLSVL.

This chain links TRBV19 with TRBJ1-2, with TRBD1 as a possible D gene (5 bases). This CDR3 has 14 residues. Germline V CDR1 and CDR2: LNHDA, SQIVND (reference sequence). With 5 bases removed from V and 3 bases from J, the gap between germline ends came to 13 bases. The CDR3 region has the DNA TGTGCCAGTAGTCGGGACCTCCGGGACTATGGCTACACCTTC. Its translation is CASSRDLRDYGYTF.

For this clone: An end of the junction differs from the germline gene, which may be a read error. The V gene is TRBV19, the J gene TRBJ2-5, with 10 bases aligning to TRBD2. The CDR3 contains 16 residues. Looked up from germline, CDR1 is LNHDA and CDR2 is SQIVND (reference sequence). CDR3 nucleotides: TGTGCCAGCAGTAGGGTGGCTAGCGGGAGACAAGAGACCCAGTACTTC. Amino acids: CASSRVASGRQETQYF.

This clone was seen once. The same CDR3 also results from other DNA sequences found in this sample. The genes are TRBV28 and TRBJ1-2; TRBD1 is a possible D gene (5 bases). Germline V gene sequence: CDR1 MDHEN, CDR2 SYDVKM. The CDR3 is 13 amino acids. With 3 bases removed from V and 4 bases from J, the gap between germline ends came to 9 bases. In DNA, the CDR3 is TGTGCCAGCAGTTTCCCCGACAGCTATGGCTACACCTTC. This translates into CASSFPDSYGYTF.

The chain employs TRBV21-1 and TRBJ2-7; the table's D gene call, TRBD1, was not cross checked with the DNA. TRBV21-1 is a known pseudogene. The CDR3 covers 15 residues. The CDR3 coding sequence is TGTGCCAGCAGCAAAGGCACAGTGGGGGCGGGCGAGCAGTACTTC. Translation gives CASSKGTVGAGEQYF.

The chain joins TRBV5-6 to TRBJ2-1, with 8 bases matching TRBD2. Germline CDR1 SGHDT, CDR2 YYEEEE. The CDR3 totals 16 residues. V lost 0 bases, J lost 2 bases, and 4 bases stayed unmatched. The CDR3 reads CASSLAGSGAYNEQFF. CDR3 nucleotides: TGTGCCAGCAGCTTGGCCGGTAGCGGGGCCTACAATGAGCAGTTCTTC.

V usage is TRBV15 and J usage is TRBJ2-5, with D tentatively TRBD1 (7 bases). Germline CDR1 is LNHNV and CDR2 is YYDKDF (reference sequence). This CDR3 region has 20 residues. The V gene lost 1 base and the J gene lost 2 bases, with 26 bases spanning the gap. CDR3 DNA: TGTGCCACCAGCAGAGCCCCCTCGGGCCTGACAGGGAGGCCGCAAGAGACCCAGTACTTC. Its protein product is CATSRAPSGLTGRPQETQYF.

This rearrangement joins TRBV6-5 to TRBJ2-2, with a weak D call TRBD1 (7 bases). The CDR3 extends over 15 amino acids. V shed 2 bases and J shed 7 bases, with 14 bases lying between them. Germline CDR1 is MNHEY and CDR2 is SVGAGI. Here the CDR3 reads CASSYRAGGIGELFF. CDR3 coding DNA: TGTGCCAGCAGTTACCGGGCAGGGGGGATCGGGGAGCTGTTTTTT.